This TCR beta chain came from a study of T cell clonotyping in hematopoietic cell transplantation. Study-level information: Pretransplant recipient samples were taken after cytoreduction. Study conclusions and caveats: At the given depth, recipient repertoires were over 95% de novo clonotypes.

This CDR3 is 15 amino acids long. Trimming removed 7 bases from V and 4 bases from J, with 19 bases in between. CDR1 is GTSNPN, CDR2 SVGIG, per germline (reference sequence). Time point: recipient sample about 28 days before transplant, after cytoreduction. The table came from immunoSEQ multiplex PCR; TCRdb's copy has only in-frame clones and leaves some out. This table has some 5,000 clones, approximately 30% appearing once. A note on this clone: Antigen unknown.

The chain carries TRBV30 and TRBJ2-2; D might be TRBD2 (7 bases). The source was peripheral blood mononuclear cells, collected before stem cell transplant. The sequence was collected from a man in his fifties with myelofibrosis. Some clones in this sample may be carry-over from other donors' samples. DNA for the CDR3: TGTGCCTCCTCCGGGGGGCCCATAAGCACCGGGGAGCTGTTTTTT. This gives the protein CASSGGPISTGELFF. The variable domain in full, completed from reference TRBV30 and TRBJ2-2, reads SQTIHQWPATLVQPVGSPLSLECTVEGTSNPNLYWYRQAAGRGLQLLFYSVGIGQISSEVPQNLSASRPQDRQFILSSKKLLLSDSGFYLCASSGGPISTGELFFGEGSRLTVL.